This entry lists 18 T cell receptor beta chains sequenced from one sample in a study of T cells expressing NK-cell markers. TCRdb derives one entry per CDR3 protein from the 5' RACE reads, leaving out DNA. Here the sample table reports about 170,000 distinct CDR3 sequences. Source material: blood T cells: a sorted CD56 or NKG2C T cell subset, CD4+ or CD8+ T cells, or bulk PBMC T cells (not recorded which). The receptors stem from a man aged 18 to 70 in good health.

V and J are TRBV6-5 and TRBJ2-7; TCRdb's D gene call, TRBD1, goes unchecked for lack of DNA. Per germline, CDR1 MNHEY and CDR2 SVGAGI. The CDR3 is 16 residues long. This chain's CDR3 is CASSSGHGVLFDEQYF.

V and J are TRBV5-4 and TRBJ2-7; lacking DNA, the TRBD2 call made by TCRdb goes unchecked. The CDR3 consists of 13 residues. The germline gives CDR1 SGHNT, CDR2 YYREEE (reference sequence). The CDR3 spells CASSLRGGDEQYF.

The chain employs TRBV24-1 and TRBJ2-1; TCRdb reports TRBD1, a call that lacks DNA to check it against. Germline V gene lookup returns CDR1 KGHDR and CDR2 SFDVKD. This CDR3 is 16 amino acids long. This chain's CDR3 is CATSDPSGLSYNEQFF.

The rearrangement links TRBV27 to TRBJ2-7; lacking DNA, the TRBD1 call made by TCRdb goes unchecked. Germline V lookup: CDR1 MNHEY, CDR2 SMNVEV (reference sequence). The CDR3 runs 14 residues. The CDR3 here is CASSPLTGFYEQYF.

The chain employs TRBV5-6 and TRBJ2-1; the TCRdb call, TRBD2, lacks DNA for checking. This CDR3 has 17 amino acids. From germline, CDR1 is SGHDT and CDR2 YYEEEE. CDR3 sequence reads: CASSNPLDGESYNEQFF. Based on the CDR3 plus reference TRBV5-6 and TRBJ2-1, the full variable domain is DAGVTQSPTHLIKTRGQQVTLRCSPKSGHDTVSWYQQALGQGPQFIFQYYEEEERQRGNFPDRFSGHQFPNYSSELNVNALLLGDSALYLCASSNPLDGESYNEQFFGPGTRLTVL.

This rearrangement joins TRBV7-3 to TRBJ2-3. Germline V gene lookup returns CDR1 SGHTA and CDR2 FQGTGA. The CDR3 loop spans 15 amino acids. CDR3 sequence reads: CASSPSVVVGDTQYF.

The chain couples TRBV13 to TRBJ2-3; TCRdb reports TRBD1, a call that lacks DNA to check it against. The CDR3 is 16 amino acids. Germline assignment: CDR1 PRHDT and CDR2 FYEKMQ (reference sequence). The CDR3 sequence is CASSRRLQDFTDTQYF.

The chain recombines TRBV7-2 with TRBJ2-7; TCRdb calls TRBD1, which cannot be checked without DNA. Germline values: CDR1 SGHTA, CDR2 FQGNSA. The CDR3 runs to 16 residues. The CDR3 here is CASSLWFTGTTYEQYF.

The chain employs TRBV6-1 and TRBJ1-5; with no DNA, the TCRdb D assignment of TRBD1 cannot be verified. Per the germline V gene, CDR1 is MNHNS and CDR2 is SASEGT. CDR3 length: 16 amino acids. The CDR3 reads CASSQTRGLGNQPQHF.

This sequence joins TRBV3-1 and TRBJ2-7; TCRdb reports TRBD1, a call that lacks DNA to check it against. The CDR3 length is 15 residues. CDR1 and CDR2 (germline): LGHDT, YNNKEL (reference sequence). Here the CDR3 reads CASSQGWQGGYEQYF.

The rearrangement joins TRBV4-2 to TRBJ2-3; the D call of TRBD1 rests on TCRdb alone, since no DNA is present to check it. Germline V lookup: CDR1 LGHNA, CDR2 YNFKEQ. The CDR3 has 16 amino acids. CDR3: CASSRGTGGSTDTQYF.

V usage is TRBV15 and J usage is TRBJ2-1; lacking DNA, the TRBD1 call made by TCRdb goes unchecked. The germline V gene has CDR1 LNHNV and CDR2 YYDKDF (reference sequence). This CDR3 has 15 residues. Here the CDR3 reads CATSRAPGQGLEQFF.

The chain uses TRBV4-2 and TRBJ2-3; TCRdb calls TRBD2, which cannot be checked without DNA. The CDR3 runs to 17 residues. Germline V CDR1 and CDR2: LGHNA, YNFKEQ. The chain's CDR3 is CASSQDSSLAGRDTQYF.

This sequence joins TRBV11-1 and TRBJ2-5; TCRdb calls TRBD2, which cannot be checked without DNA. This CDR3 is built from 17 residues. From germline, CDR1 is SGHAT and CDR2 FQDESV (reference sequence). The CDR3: CASSWVAGDVTQETQYF.

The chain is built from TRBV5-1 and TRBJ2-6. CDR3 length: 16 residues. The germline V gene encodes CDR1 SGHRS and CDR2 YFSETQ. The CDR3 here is CASSLAGWTGANVLTF.

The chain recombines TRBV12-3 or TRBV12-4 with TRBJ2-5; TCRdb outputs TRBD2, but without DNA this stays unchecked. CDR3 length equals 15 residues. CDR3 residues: CASSLIAGGPETQYF.

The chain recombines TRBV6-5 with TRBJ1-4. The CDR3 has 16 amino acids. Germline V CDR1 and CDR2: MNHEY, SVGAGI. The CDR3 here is CASSYGGVPTNEKLFF.

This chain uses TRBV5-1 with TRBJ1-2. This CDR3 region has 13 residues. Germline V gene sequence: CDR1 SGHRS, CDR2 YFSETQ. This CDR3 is CASSLVWNSGYTF.